Presented here are 20 T cell receptor beta chains from one specimen sequenced in a study of T cell repertoires in cytomegalovirus infection. TCRdb analysed the reads with MiXCR anew, one entry per CDR3 protein. The sample holds some 940,000 distinct CDR3 sequences, 31% seen once. For these TCRs, the target antigens are not known. Here the sequenced sample was cultured CD8+ T cells from PBMCs, taken from culture after CMV antigen stimulation. The receptors here all came from a human donor in good health (CMV status not recorded). Some clones in this sample may be carry-over from other donors' samples.

V gene TRBV6-5 combines with J gene TRBJ2-5, with 7 bases that match TRBD1. The CDR3 is 14 residues long. CDR1 and CDR2 (germline): MNHEY, SVGAGI. Losses at the gene ends were 2 bases for V and 4 bases for J; bases not matched to a gene: 4. The CDR3 DNA reads TGTGCCAGCAGTTACCGGACAGGCCTAGAGACCCAGTACTTC. Its protein is CASSYRTGLETQYF.

About this clonotype: One end of the junction varies from germline; a read error may be responsible. The chain carries TRBV20-1 and TRBJ2-1, with 9 bases fitting TRBD2. From germline, CDR1 is DFQATT and CDR2 SNEGSKA (reference sequence). This CDR3 contains 14 residues. In DNA, the CDR3 is TGCAGTGCTACCGGGACTAGCTCCCACAATGAGCAGTTCTTC. It encodes CSATGTSSHNEQFF.

This clonotype has a handful of counts. J is TRBJ2-3 and V is TRBV2, with 10 bases that match TRBD2. CDR1 is SNHLY and CDR2 is FYNNEI in the germline V gene. Trimming cost V 3 bases and J 6 bases; bases outside gene matches: 9. This CDR3 region has 16 residues. In DNA, the CDR3 is TGTGCCAGCAGTGATACACTAGCGGGGTTTGCGGATACGCAGTATTTT. Amino acid sequence: CASSDTLAGFADTQYF.

The J gene is TRBJ1-4, the V gene TRBV7-6, with 7 bases that match TRBD1. Unmatched junction bases numbered 7, after V lost 4 bases and J lost 8 bases. This CDR3 is built from 14 residues. Per the germline V gene, CDR1 is SGHVS and CDR2 is FNYEAQ. CDR3: CASSSDRVHEKLFF. Written as DNA, the CDR3 is TGTGCCAGCAGCTCCGACAGGGTGCACGAAAAACTGTTTTTT.

J is TRBJ2-5 and V is TRBV10-1; TRBD2 matches 7 bases. Germline-derived CDR1 and CDR2 are WNHNN and SYGVQD (reference sequence). V was pared by 2 bases and J by 2 bases, with 2 bases of the junction left unmatched. The CDR3 loop spans 14 amino acids. This CDR3 reads CASSESGIQETQYF. The CDR3 DNA sequence: TGCGCCAGCAGTGAGAGCGGGATACAAGAGACCCAGTACTTC.

The sample holds many counts of this clonotype. The V call is TRBV7-6, the J call TRBJ1-6; D might be TRBD1 (5 bases). The CDR3 consists of 17 residues. V lost 5 bases, J lost 2 bases, and 16 bases lay in between. The germline V gene encodes CDR1 SGHVS and CDR2 FNYEAQ. CDR3 sequence: CASSPEWGGTYNSPLHF. The CDR3 DNA reads as TGTGCCAGCAGCCCCGAATGGGGGGGTACCTATAATTCACCCCTCCACTTT.

The chain uses TRBV29-1 and TRBJ2-5, with D possibly called TRBD1 or TRBD2 (5 bases each). Germline CDR1 reads SQVTM; CDR2 reads ANQGSEA. This CDR3 is built from 13 residues. Between the trimmed V and J ends, which lost 6 bases and 5 bases, there was a span of 16 bases. Written as DNA, the CDR3 is TGCAGCGTGGGACCCTTCCTAGGGGAGACCCAGTACTTC. It is translated as CSVGPFLGETQYF.

The chain is built from TRBV27 and TRBJ2-1, with 7 positions matching TRBD2. From germline, CDR1 is MNHEY and CDR2 SMNVEV (reference sequence). The CDR3 spans 14 residues. Trimming removed 10 bases from V and 2 bases from J; junction bases left unmatched: 8. Here the CDR3 DNA reads TGTGCCACCCTTAGACTAGCACCCTACAATGAGCAGTTCTTC. Amino acid sequence: CATLRLAPYNEQFF.

V usage is TRBV7-6 and J usage is TRBJ2-1, with D maybe TRBD1 (7 bases). CDR3 size: 17 residues. Germline V gene lookup returns CDR1 SGHVS and CDR2 FNYEAQ. The ends were cut back, 3 bases at V and 4 bases at J, with 19 bases in the middle. CDR3 bases: TGTGCCAGCAGCTTGATTCCCGGCAGGGGGGATTACAATGAGCAGTTCTTC. Translation: CASSLIPGRGDYNEQFF.

This clonotype turned up a few times. The chain links TRBV15 to TRBJ2-7; D may be TRBD1 (5 bases). Germline V gene lookup returns CDR1 LNHNV and CDR2 YYDKDF (reference sequence). This CDR3 is 15 amino acids long. V lost 5 bases and J lost 4, with 18 bases in between. The CDR3 DNA reads as TGTGCCACCAGCGGAATCGACAGATTTGGGTACGAGCAGTACTTC. It is translated as CATSGIDRFGYEQYF.

CDR3 DNA sequence: TGCGCCAGCAGCTCTCGAAACCGGGGGCAAGAGACCCAGTACTTC. It translates to CASSSRNRGQETQYF. This chain uses TRBV5-1 with TRBJ2-5, with D perhaps TRBD2 (6 bases). With 3 bases removed from V and 2 bases from J, the gap between germline ends came to 14 bases. CDR3 length equals 15 residues. Germline V CDR1 and CDR2: SGHRS, YFSETQ.

This clonotype was counted only a few times. V usage is TRBV6-2 or TRBV6-3 and J usage is TRBJ2-7, with 9 bases fitting TRBD2. V lost 0 bases, J lost 3 bases, and 6 bases stayed unmatched. Looked up from germline, CDR1 is MNHEY and CDR2 is SVGEGT. This CDR3 contains 16 residues. The CDR3 loop reads CASSYSLVAGDYEQYV. In DNA form, the CDR3 reads TGTGCCAGCAGTTACTCTTTGGTAGCGGGGGACTACGAGCAGTACGTC.

This clonotype was seen a single time. V and J are TRBV13 and TRBJ2-5; D may be TRBD1 or TRBD2 (6 bases each). There are 15 residues in the CDR3. V was shortened by 1 base and J by 2 bases, with 11 bases between the two germline ends. Looked up from germline, CDR1 is PRHDT and CDR2 is FYEKMQ (reference sequence). The CDR3 protein is CASSLVSGAQETQYF. DNA of the CDR3: TGTGCCAGCAGCTTAGTTTCGGGGGCGCAAGAGACCCAGTACTTC.

This chain joins TRBV7-4 and TRBJ1-3; D call uncertain. The CDR3 contains 17 residues. V was clipped by 2 bases and J by 0 bases, with 14 bases between them. Germline V lookup: CDR1 SGHVT, CDR2 SQSDAQ. The CDR3 spells CASSLTQLMSSGNTIYF. CDR3 in DNA: TGTGCCAGCAGCTTAACACAGCTGATGAGCTCTGGAAACACCATATATTTT.

This clonotype was seen ten or more times. The chain carries TRBV7-6 and TRBJ2-5, with D maybe TRBD2 (6 bases). V lost 5 bases to trimming and J lost 5 bases, with 15 bases between them. Germline V gene sequence: CDR1 SGHVS, CDR2 FNYEAQ. There are 14 residues in the CDR3. The CDR3 coding sequence is TGTGCCAGCAGCCCAAGCGGGTCTGAGGAGACCCAGTACTTC. Protein sequence: CASSPSGSEETQYF.

The chain uses TRBV6-8 and TRBJ2-1; D possibly corresponds to TRBD1 (6 bases). Germline assignment: CDR1 MNHGY and CDR2 SAAAGT. This CDR3 is 15 amino acids long. V dropped 0 bases and J dropped 9 bases, with 15 bases sitting between them. The chain's CDR3 is CASSYSVTGRGEQFF. The CDR3 coding sequence is TGTGCCAGCAGTTACTCGGTGACAGGAAGAGGTGAGCAGTTCTTC.

V gene TRBV6-1 combines with J gene TRBJ1-5; TRBD1 is a possible D gene (5 bases). The CDR3 has 14 amino acids. V lost 6 bases, J lost 3 bases, and 12 bases lay in between. Germline CDR1 reads MNHNS; CDR2 reads SASEGT. CDR3 region: CASRGQVDNQPQHF. Here the CDR3 DNA reads TGTGCCAGCAGGGGGCAGGTCGACAATCAGCCCCAGCATTTT.

This clonotype was counted at least ten times. This chain joins TRBV19 and TRBJ2-1; 9 bases are a match to TRBD2. The length of the CDR3 is 15 residues. V shed 5 bases, J shed 8 bases, and the junction held 10 bases outside the gene matches. CDR1 is LNHDA, CDR2 SQIVND, per germline (reference sequence). For the CDR3, the DNA is TGTGCCAGTAGTCGACTGGCGGGGGGGCTTTATGAGCAGTTCTTC. As protein: CASSRLAGGLYEQFF.

This clonotype was seen a handful of times. This chain uses TRBV19 with TRBJ1-2; D might be TRBD1 (5 bases). CDR3 size: 14 residues. The germline CDR1 and CDR2 sequences are LNHDA and SQIVND (reference sequence). Trimming took 5 bases from V and 8 from J, leaving 18 bases between them. CDR3 sequence (DNA): TGTGCCAGTAGTCGATTTGGGACCCGGGACGGCTACACCTTC. It encodes CASSRFGTRDGYTF.

The rearrangement joins TRBV4-1 to TRBJ1-2; the D gene is possibly TRBD1 (5 bases). CDR1 MGHRA and CDR2 YSYEKL come from the germline V gene. The CDR3 spans 15 residues. The V end was cut by 1 base, the J end by 3 bases, with 12 bases between. The CDR3 spells CASSQARGLDYGYTF. CDR3 bases: TGCGCCAGCAGCCAAGCGAGGGGCTTGGACTATGGCTACACCTTC.